Listed here are 2 T cell receptor beta chains from one sample, sequenced in a study of monozygotic twins with inflammatory bowel disease. TCRdb reanalyzed the 5' RACE reads and collapses them to one entry per CDR3 protein, without DNA. This sample's table reports hundreds of thousands of distinct CDR3 sequences. Input material: blood. The receptors stem from a human donor with ulcerative colitis or Crohn's disease, or a healthy co-twin of an affected twin (not recorded which).

This chain links TRBV3-1 with TRBJ2-2; TCRdb returns TRBD2, unconfirmable since there is no DNA. Germline values: CDR1 LGHDT, CDR2 YNNKEL (reference sequence). This CDR3 comprises 18 residues. CDR3 protein: CASSPGLAGGPFFGELFF.

This sequence joins TRBV20-1 and TRBJ2-7. In germline, CDR1 is DFQATT, CDR2 SNEGSKA (reference sequence). The CDR3 totals 13 residues. The CDR3 spells CSAVRPSSYEQYF.